This TCR beta chain was identified during a study of vaccination effects on CD4 cells after COVID-19. About the study: Post-vaccine specimens were collected at a median of 72 days following the second dose. Overall study findings and caveats: Marked clonal contraction of infection- and vaccine-induced clones was seen late after vaccination.

CD4+ T cells specific for antigen were expanded with viral peptide pools by the ViraFEST assay before sequencing. Researchers isolated CD4+ T cells once 9 to 11 days of culture had elapsed. Subjects were given two BNT162b2 or mRNA-1273 vaccine doses. Vaccine recipients, nucleocapsid antibody negative, had no prior SARS-CoV-2 infection. IL-2 medium was substituted for half the medium on days 3 and 7. This clone was seen a single time. What it recognizes is unknown. Sequencing was performed with immunoSEQ multiplex PCR; in TCRdb, only in-frame clones are kept and a portion is missing. The sample holds 30,000 to 40,000 clones, under 75% seen once. This material consisted of CD4+ T cells from PBMCs cultured with HCoV-229E spike peptides, taken after COVID-19 vaccination. The clonotype was recovered from a human donor who received a COVID-19 vaccine.

The CDR3 bases are TGTGCCAGCACCCAGGGACAGCTTAACTATGGCTACACCTTC. Its protein is CASTQGQLNYGYTF. The chain carries TRBV6-5 and TRBJ1-2, with 7 bases lining up with TRBD1. CDR3 length: 14 residues. The germline CDR1 and CDR2 sequences are MNHEY and SVGAGI. The V gene end was trimmed by 7 bases and the J gene end by 1 base; junction bases not matched to a gene: 6.